A single sample is the source of the 17 T cell receptor beta chains below, sequenced in a study of T cells in Graves' hyperthyroidism and ophthalmopathy. Researchers amplified the TCR beta CDR3 regions from RNA transcripts. A set of HTBI primers served as the primers for a first-round RT-PCR of the TCR CDR3. Via MiXCR, TCRdb re-called the multiplex PCR reads, giving one row per CDR3 protein. Seen here are 300,000 to 400,000 distinct CDR3 sequences, 18% observed once, and the top ten hold around 47%. The sample comprised blood. Receptor source: a woman aged 50 to 65 with Graves' hyperthyroidism.

This clonotype was recorded many times. The genes are TRBV20-1 and TRBJ2-3, with D possibly TRBD1 on 5 matching bases. V was cut by 5 bases and J by 1 base, with 13 bases left in between. Germline CDR1 reads DFQATT; CDR2 reads SNEGSKA (reference sequence). The CDR3 is 14 residues long. The CDR3 reads CSALRQSGTDTQYF. As DNA, the CDR3 is TGCAGTGCTCTTCGACAGTCTGGCACAGATACGCAGTATTTT.

This clonotype was seen at least ten times. The chain couples TRBV5-1 to TRBJ2-1, with D possibly being TRBD2 (6 bases). From germline, CDR1 is SGHRS and CDR2 YFSETQ. The CDR3 runs 16 residues. Between the trimmed V and J ends, which lost 4 bases and 2 bases, there was a span of 16 bases. The CDR3 coding sequence is TGCGCCAGCAGCGCGTCTGAGGGAGGACCCTACAATGAGCAGTTCTTC. Its translation is CASSASEGGPYNEQFF.

This clonotype has a count of ten or more. The chain couples TRBV18 to TRBJ2-1; TRBD2 is a possible D gene (5 bases). The CDR3 length is 14 residues. The V end lost 0 bases, the J end lost 8 bases, and 11 bases lay between the germline ends. Germline V gene data show CDR1 as KGHSH and CDR2 as LQKENI. CDR3 coding DNA: TGTGCCAGCTCACCACCCGCGGGTAGCGATGAGCAGTTCTTC. It is translated as CASSPPAGSDEQFF.

This clonotype was observed many times. This chain uses TRBV27 with TRBJ1-1; perhaps TRBD1 as D (6 bases). Germline CDR1 reads MNHEY; CDR2 reads SMNVEV (reference sequence). This CDR3 spans 17 amino acids. V dropped 1 base and J dropped 1 base, with 16 bases sitting between them. The CDR3 DNA is TGTGCCAGCAGTTTATTAGGGGGGCCCAACCAGAACACTGAAGCTTTCTTT. Amino acid sequence: CASSLLGGPNQNTEAFF.

This chain uses TRBV11-3 with TRBJ2-3; D is possibly TRBD1 or TRBD2 (6 bases each). The V end lost 4 bases, the J end lost 0 bases, and 11 bases lay between the germline ends. Germline CDR1 and CDR2: SGHNT and YENEEA. The CDR3 has 15 amino acids. CDR3 sequence: CASSSTGASTDTQYF. CDR3 nucleotides: TGTGCCAGCAGCTCGACGGGGGCGAGCACAGATACGCAGTATTTT.

Only a few counts were recorded for this clonotype. This chain links TRBV9 with TRBJ1-1, with 10 bases that match TRBD1. V lost 3 bases to trimming and J lost 0 bases; unmatched junction nucleotides: 5. CDR1 is SGDLS, CDR2 YYNGEE, per germline. The CDR3 length is 16 residues. CDR3 nucleotides: TGTGCCAGCAGCGGAGGACAGGGGGTCATGAACACTGAAGCTTTCTTT. Translation gives CASSGGQGVMNTEAFF.

This clonotype showed up just a few times. The V gene is TRBV5-6, the J gene TRBJ1-2; 7 positions match TRBD1. The length of the CDR3 is 17 residues. V shed 4 bases, J shed 3 bases, and the junction held 15 bases outside the gene matches. Germline CDR1 SGHDT, CDR2 YYEEEE. The CDR3 coding sequence is TGTGCCAGCAGCCCGAACCCGCCACTGACAGGGTACTATGGCTACACCTTC. It specifies CASSPNPPLTGYYGYTF. Full variable domain (rest looked up from reference TRBV5-6 and TRBJ1-2): DAGVTQSPTHLIKTRGQQVTLRCSPKSGHDTVSWYQQALGQGPQFIFQYYEEEERQRGNFPDRFSGHQFPNYSSELNVNALLLGDSALYLCASSPNPPLTGYYGYTFGSGTRLTVV.

The chain carries TRBV20-1 and TRBJ2-5, with 10 bases matching TRBD2. V trimming: 0 bases; J trimming: 5 bases; junction bases outside the gene matches: 15. Germline values: CDR1 DFQATT, CDR2 SNEGSKA (reference sequence). This CDR3 has 18 residues. CDR3 sequence reads: CSARDRRTSGDPGETQYF. As DNA, the CDR3 is TGCAGTGCTAGAGATCGGAGGACTAGCGGAGATCCGGGGGAGACCCAGTACTTC.

This clonotype has a handful of counts. The chain has TRBV5-5 and TRBJ2-3; 8 bases agree with TRBD1. Germline CDR1 and CDR2: SGHKS and YYEKEE (reference sequence). J gave up 6 bases and V 4 bases, and 4 bases lay outside the gene matches. CDR3 size: 13 residues. CDR3 nucleotides: TGTGCCAGCAGCGAGACAGGGGTGGATACGCAGTATTTT. Its protein product is CASSETGVDTQYF.

This clonotype has only a few counts. At one end, the junction sequence differs from germline, possibly due to a read error. V is TRBV5-1 and J is TRBJ1-3; D is undetermined. The CDR3 covers 14 residues. The germline V gene has CDR1 SGHRS and CDR2 YFSETQ. The CDR3 spells CASSLGSSGNTIYF. CDR3 sequence (DNA): TGTGCCAGCAGCTTGGGCAGCTCTGGAAACACCATATATTTT.

V is TRBV7-9 and J is TRBJ2-7; a possible D gene is TRBD1 (6 bases). Trimming cost V 5 bases and J 4 bases, with 15 bases left between them. The CDR3 is 14 residues long. The germline V gene has CDR1 SEHNR and CDR2 FQNEAQ (reference sequence). In nucleotides, the CDR3 is TGTGCCAGCAGCGCCGGACAGAGAGATTACGAGCAGTACTTC. Translation: CASSAGQRDYEQYF.

This clonotype turned up a few times. The chain combines TRBV9 with TRBJ2-5; D is possibly TRBD1 or TRBD2 (7 bases each). The CDR3 is 15 amino acids. Trimming took 4 bases from V and 5 from J, leaving 18 bases between them. CDR1 SGDLS and CDR2 YYNGEE come from the germline V gene. CDR3 sequence reads: CASSLGGTAGETQYF. CDR3 nucleotide sequence: TGTGCCAGCAGCCTCGGGGGGACAGCGGGGGAGACCCAGTACTTC.

The sample holds many counts of this clonotype. V gene TRBV6-1 combines with J gene TRBJ1-1; no clear D. This CDR3 is built from 12 residues. The V gene lost 5 bases and the J gene lost 4 bases, with 8 bases spanning the gap. Germline values: CDR1 MNHNS, CDR2 SASEGT. CDR3 loop: CASSSVSTEAFF. The CDR3 DNA follows: TGTGCCAGCAGTAGCGTTAGCACTGAAGCTTTCTTT.

The genes are TRBV29-1 and TRBJ2-7, with 7 bases that match TRBD1. V was clipped by 4 bases and J by 1 base; unmatched bases: 1. CDR1 and CDR2 from the germline V gene are SQVTM and ANQGSEA. CDR3 size: 12 residues. CDR3 loop: CSVATGSYEQYF. The CDR3 coding sequence is TGCAGCGTTGCGACAGGGTCCTACGAGCAGTACTTC.

The table lists this clonotype with many counts. The chain employs TRBV12-3 or TRBV12-4 and TRBJ1-1; tentative D call: TRBD1 (6 bases). Trimming left V 6 bases short and J 11 bases short, with 16 bases between. This CDR3 spans 12 amino acids. CDR3 DNA: TGTGCCAGCAGCTCGCAGGGGTTGGGTGCTTTCTTT. It translates to CASSSQGLGAFF.

J is TRBJ2-1 and V is TRBV9; no firm D call. V was pared by 1 base and J by 0 bases, with 8 bases between. Per the germline V gene, CDR1 is SGDLS and CDR2 is YYNGEE. This CDR3 has 15 amino acids. The CDR3 bases are TGTGCCAGCAGCGTAAGAGATAGCTCCTACAATGAGCAGTTCTTC. Its protein is CASSVRDSSYNEQFF.

This clonotype was observed a handful of times. The CDR3 carries no conserved terminal phenylalanine or tryptophan, so it likely arises from a read error. The CDR3 loop is CASSLDGFGNQPQHL. The CDR3 DNA follows: TGTGCCAGCAGTTTAGACGGTTTCGGCAATCAGCCCCAGCATCTT. V usage is TRBV12-3 or TRBV12-4 and J usage is TRBJ1-5, with D unclear. Trimming cost V 1 base and J 2 bases, with 9 bases left between them. The CDR3 runs 15 residues.